What follows are 7 T cell receptor beta chains derived from one specimen sequenced in a study of T cells after yellow fever vaccination. TCRdb re-derived calls from the 5' RACE reads in MiXCR, one entry per CDR3 protein. Counted here are 35,000 to 55,000 distinct CDR3 sequences, 6% to 7% occurring once; the ten biggest clones make up over 12%. This specimen was CD8+ T cells not binding an NS4B(214-222) dextramer, sorted from PBMCs, taken 45 days after the yellow fever booster vaccination. The receptors come from a man aged 30 to 39 who received the YFV17D yellow fever vaccine.

This clonotype occurred a few times. J is TRBJ2-5 and V is TRBV24-1; D possibly corresponds to TRBD2 (6 bases). This CDR3 region has 18 residues. The germline CDR1 and CDR2 sequences are KGHDR and SFDVKD. Trimming shortened V by 2 bases and J by 1 base, and 19 bases separated the two germline ends. CDR3 coding DNA: TGTGCCACCAGTGATTCCCCCTGGAGGGCGGGGTCCCAAGAGACCCAGTACTTC. Residues: CATSDSPWRAGSQETQYF.

Ten or more counts support this clonotype. V and J are TRBV2 and TRBJ2-5; the D gene could be TRBD1 or TRBD2 (6 bases each). The CDR3 runs 12 residues. Germline lookup yields CDR1 SNHLY and CDR2 FYNNEI. V was clipped by 7 bases and J by 4 bases, with 10 bases between them. The CDR3: CASTGGGETQYF. The CDR3 coding sequence is TGTGCCAGCACCGGGGGCGGAGAGACCCAGTACTTC.

This clonotype was observed at least ten times. The V call is TRBV5-1, the J call TRBJ2-7; TRBD2 agrees at 11 bases. The V segment lost 4 bases and the J segment 5 bases; nucleotides outside the gene matches: 8. Germline assignment: CDR1 SGHRS and CDR2 YFSETQ. The CDR3 loop spans 15 amino acids. The CDR3 sequence is CASSLPGLAANEQYF. The DNA of the CDR3 is TGCGCCAGCAGCCTCCCGGGACTAGCGGCTAACGAGCAGTACTTC.

With respect to this clonotype: Possible read error: a much larger clone is one base away. The J gene is TRBJ2-7, the V gene TRBV7-9; possible D gene TRBD2, 5 bases. V gave up 4 bases and J gave up 3 bases, with 13 bases separating them. This CDR3 contains 14 residues. Germline V gene data show CDR1 as SEHNR and CDR2 as FQNEAQ (reference sequence). CDR3 DNA sequence: TGTGCCAGCAGCTCCAGGACTGGAGGCTACGAGCAGTACTTC. This translates into CASSSRTGGYEQYF.

This clonotype occurred many times. The chain employs TRBV20-1 and TRBJ1-2; tentative D call: TRBD1 (5 bases). Germline CDR1 and CDR2: DFQATT and SNEGSKA (reference sequence). The CDR3 extends over 12 amino acids. Trimming took off 4 bases at V and 1 base at J, with 7 bases between the two ends. CDR3 nucleotide sequence: TGCAGTGCTACGGACATTAACTATGGCTACACCTTC. It translates to CSATDINYGYTF.

This clonotype appeared many times. This chain connects TRBV4-3 to TRBJ2-1; D call uncertain. Germline V gives CDR1 LGHNA, CDR2 YSLEER. The CDR3 spans 16 residues. The germline V and J ends were trimmed by 0 bases and 3 bases, with 12 bases remaining between them. The CDR3 DNA reads TGCGCCAGCAGCCAAGATAGTGGAAACGGCTACAATGAGCAGTTCTTC. Its translation: CASSQDSGNGYNEQFF.

This clonotype was detected ten times or more. V is TRBV11-2 and J is TRBJ2-2, with a tentative D call TRBD1 (6 bases). Trimming removed 4 bases from V and 6 bases from J, with 15 bases in between. CDR3 length: 15 amino acids. The germline CDR1 and CDR2 sequences are SGHAT and FQNNGV. The CDR3 protein is CASSSPRDNSGELFF. The CDR3 DNA sequence: TGTGCCAGCAGCTCCCCCCGGGACAACTCCGGGGAGCTGTTTTTT.